This T cell receptor beta chain is drawn from a study of T cells after yellow fever vaccination. Study outcomes and limitations: In post-booster samples, most primary-vaccination clones reappeared (approximately 96% CD4, roughly 88% CD8). Only a small proportion of the clonotypes turned up in both the CD4 and the CD8 compartments, likely arising from convergent recombination.

On this clonotype: As yet, its antigen is unknown.

The 5'RACE template-switching step produced TCR cDNA and added a universal primer site and UMIs. One entry per CDR3 protein results from TCRdb running MiXCR on the 5' RACE reads. The sample carries around 350,000 distinct CDR3 sequences, 9.5% to 13% recorded once. The V end was cut by 5 bases, the J end by 6 bases, with 14 bases between. The V gene's germline CDR1 is SGHTA and CDR2 FQGNSA. The CDR3 contains 15 residues. V and J are TRBV7-2 and TRBJ1-6; tentatively, D is TRBD1 (5 bases). The clonotype comes from a young man who received the YFV17D yellow fever vaccine. Source: PBMCs, taken on the day of the first yellow fever vaccination. The CDR3 protein is CASSPSGHPNSPLHF. CDR3 coding DNA: TGTGCCAGCAGCCCCTCCGGACATCCTAATTCACCCCTCCACTTT.